The TCR beta chain under discussion was sequenced for a study of T cell repertoires in cytomegalovirus infection. As for the study in general: Through public TCR beta signatures, both CMV infection and matching HLA type were indicated.

The germline CDR1 and CDR2 sequences are SGHVS and FQNEAQ. The CDR3 spans 15 residues. Trimming cost V 1 base and J 2 bases, with 11 bases left between them. Broader study findings: HLA-C-restricted CMV clonotypes gave the most frequent clonotype in two of eight donors.

Comment on this clonotype: Antigen unknown.

MiXCR, run by TCRdb on the reads, gives a single entry per CDR3 protein. The sample yields roughly 500,000 distinct CDR3 sequences, around 30% seen once. V gene TRBV7-8 combines with J gene TRBJ1-1, with unresolved D. Sequences were derived from cultured PBMCs, sampled from culture after CMV antigen stimulation. This clonotype originated in a human donor in good health (CMV status not recorded). Some clones in this sample may be carry-over from other donors' samples. For the CDR3, the DNA is TGTGCCAGCAGCTTAGAGCAGAGAATTAACACTGAAGCTTTCTTT. The encoded protein is CASSLEQRINTEAFF.